Shown below are 28 T cell receptor beta chains from a single sample sequenced in a study of T cells in Graves' hyperthyroidism and ophthalmopathy. There were TCR beta CDR3 regions amplified from RNA transcripts. Carried out on the TCR CDR3, a first-round RT-PCR used the HTBI primer set. TCRdb reprocessed the multiplex PCR reads with MiXCR, giving one entry per CDR3 protein. There are around 690,000 distinct CDR3 sequences in the sample; about 18% occur only once, and 15% to 19% lies in the top ten. The sample comprised blood. Receptors were obtained from a man aged 50 or older with Graves' hyperthyroidism.

This clonotype was picked up many times. The chain links TRBV20-1 to TRBJ1-2, with TRBD1 matching 8 bases. The trim removed 3 bases at V and 5 bases at J, leaving 8 bases unmatched. The CDR3 is 14 amino acids. CDR1 is DFQATT and CDR2 is SNEGSKA in the germline V gene (reference sequence). The CDR3 loop is CSASDGTGLYGYTF. The CDR3 DNA is TGCAGTGCTAGCGACGGGACAGGACTTTATGGCTACACCTTC.

This clonotype occurred many times. This rearrangement joins TRBV18 to TRBJ1-1, with D hard to call. Germline CDR1 and CDR2: KGHSH and LQKENI. V shed 3 bases and J shed 4 bases, with 12 bases lying between them. The CDR3 is 14 amino acids. For the CDR3, the DNA is TGTGCCAGCTCACCGGGCGGGGTTGGCACTGAAGCTTTCTTT. It specifies CASSPGGVGTEAFF.

This clonotype was counted between two and nine times. V is TRBV30 and J is TRBJ1-5; D remains ambiguous. V dropped 2 bases and J dropped 4 bases, with 9 bases sitting between them. Germline V gives CDR1 GTSNPN, CDR2 SVGIG (reference sequence). The CDR3 extends over 13 amino acids. This chain's CDR3 is CAWSRGENQPQHF. The DNA of the CDR3 is TGTGCCTGGAGTCGCGGGGAAAATCAGCCCCAGCATTTT. Together with reference TRBV30 and TRBJ1-5, the CDR3 gives the full variable domain: SQTIHQWPATLVQPVGSPLSLECTVEGTSNPNLYWYRQAAGRGLQLLFYSVGIGQISSEVPQNLSASRPQDRQFILSSKKLLLSDSGFYLCAWSRGENQPQHFGDGTRLSIL.

This clonotype was counted at least ten times. V and J are TRBV29-1 and TRBJ1-1; the match to TRBD1 covers 8 bases. Germline V gives CDR1 SQVTM, CDR2 ANQGSEA. CDR3 length: 14 amino acids. Trimming cost V 7 bases and J 5 bases; bases outside gene matches: 12. The CDR3 sequence: CSAKLPGGRTEAFF. CDR3 in DNA: TGCAGCGCGAAACTCCCAGGGGGCAGGACTGAAGCTTTCTTT.

The chain is built from TRBV6-1 and TRBJ1-2; no clear D gene. CDR1 MNHNS and CDR2 SASEGT come from the germline V gene. V was clipped by 10 bases and J by 2 bases, with 11 bases between them. The CDR3 contains 12 residues. The DNA for the CDR3 is TGTGCCACTAAGGTGAACAACTATGGCTACACCTTC. Its translation is CATKVNNYGYTF.

This clonotype occurred many times. The V and J genes are TRBV11-1 and TRBJ2-6, with D perhaps matching TRBD1 (6 bases). The V gene's germline CDR1 is SGHAT and CDR2 FQDESV (reference sequence). The V end lost 5 bases, the J end lost 4 bases, and 12 bases lay between the germline ends. The CDR3 consists of 15 residues. In DNA, the CDR3 is TGTGCCAGCAGCCGCACAGGGTTCGGGGCCAACGTCCTGACTTTC. Protein: CASSRTGFGANVLTF.

This clonotype was detected ten times or more. The CDR3 is CASSSDRVEQFF. DNA of the CDR3: TGTGCCAGCAGCTCAGACAGGGTTGAGCAGTTCTTC. The chain uses TRBV7-9 and TRBJ2-1; 7 bases map to TRBD1. Germline trimming cut 4 bases from V and 9 bases from J; bases unmatched to any gene: 3. This CDR3 is built from 12 residues. Germline V gene lookup returns CDR1 SEHNR and CDR2 FQNEAQ (reference sequence).

This clonotype was detected many times. V and J are TRBV24-1 and TRBJ2-1, with 11 bases matching TRBD2. Looked up from germline, CDR1 is KGHDR and CDR2 is SFDVKD. V shed 6 bases and J 4 bases; nucleotides not matched to a gene: 4. The CDR3 has 15 amino acids. The CDR3 protein is CATSSTSGAYNEQFF. The CDR3 nucleotides are TGTGCCACCAGTTCGACTAGCGGGGCTTACAATGAGCAGTTCTTC.

Ten or more counts support this clonotype. The chain is built from TRBV6-2 or TRBV6-3 and TRBJ2-7; 11 bases line up with TRBD2. The CDR3 runs to 15 residues. Germline lookup yields CDR1 MNHEY and CDR2 SVGEGT. V was clipped by 2 bases and J by 2 bases; unmatched bases: 2. Here the CDR3 DNA reads TGTGCCAGCAGTTACACGACTAGCGGGACCTACGAGCAGTACTTC. This translates into CASSYTTSGTYEQYF.

The genes are TRBV11-2 and TRBJ1-2, with D tentatively TRBD1 (5 bases). V dropped 0 bases and J dropped 4 bases, with 12 bases sitting between them. Germline CDR1 reads SGHAT; CDR2 reads FQNNGV. The CDR3 is 15 residues long. CDR3 sequence reads: CASSLDRGGFYGYTF. CDR3 nucleotides: TGTGCCAGCAGCTTAGATCGGGGGGGATTCTATGGCTACACCTTC.

The genes are TRBV28 and TRBJ1-5; a possible D gene is TRBD1 (6 bases). The ends were cut back, 2 bases at V and 3 bases at J, with 20 bases in the middle. CDR1 MDHEN and CDR2 SYDVKM come from the germline V gene. CDR3 length equals 18 residues. The CDR3 sequence: CASSLRGWGAGNNQPQHF. The DNA for the CDR3 is TGTGCCAGCAGTTTACGGGGCTGGGGGGCAGGGAACAATCAGCCCCAGCATTTT.

To note about this clonotype: A much larger clone sits a single nucleotide away, making a read error possible. V usage is TRBV10-3 and J usage is TRBJ2-2; 8 nucleotides agree with TRBD2. Per germline, CDR1 ENHRY and CDR2 SYGVKD. Trimming took 5 bases from V and 3 from J; bases not matched to a gene: 8. This CDR3 is 16 amino acids long. The CDR3 DNA is TGTGCCATCAGTTACTCGAGCGGGAGTGACACCGGGGAGCTGTTTTTT. Residues: CAISYSSGSDTGELFF.

The chain has TRBV5-1 and TRBJ2-2, with D possibly TRBD1 on 6 matching bases. Trimming removed 4 bases at V and 5 bases at J, with 15 bases between. Germline lookup yields CDR1 SGHRS and CDR2 YFSETQ. The CDR3 has 15 amino acids. CDR3 nucleotide sequence: TGCGCCAGCAGCCCCCGGGACAAGGTGACCGGGGAGCTGTTTTTT. Translating gives CASSPRDKVTGELFF.

The CDR3 loop reads CSAAGTGGYNEQFF. In DNA, the CDR3 is TGCAGTGCTGCCGGGACAGGGGGCTACAATGAGCAGTTCTTC. V and J are TRBV20-1 and TRBJ2-1; 11 bases map to TRBD1. This CDR3 spans 14 amino acids. The germline V gene encodes CDR1 DFQATT and CDR2 SNEGSKA (reference sequence). V lost 5 bases, J lost 3 bases, and 3 bases stayed unmatched.

V and J are TRBV4-1 and TRBJ2-7; 14 nucleotides agree with TRBD2. The germline V gene has CDR1 MGHRA and CDR2 YSYEKL. The CDR3 extends over 16 amino acids. V dropped 3 bases and J dropped 8; count of bases not matched to a gene: 9. CDR3 in amino acids: CASSQGTSGSSYKQYF. CDR3 nucleotide sequence: TGCGCCAGCAGCCAGGGGACTAGCGGGAGTTCTTATAAGCAGTACTTC.

This clonotype was picked up many times. The chain is built from TRBV6-1 and TRBJ2-7; 8 nucleotides line up with TRBD1. Germline V CDR1 and CDR2: MNHNS, SASEGT. Losses at the gene ends were 4 bases for V and 3 bases for J; bases not matched to a gene: 5. The CDR3 has 14 residues. The CDR3 DNA reads TGTGCCAGCAGTGTGGGACAGGTCCGCTACGAGCAGTACTTC. Translation gives CASSVGQVRYEQYF.

The sample holds a few counts of this clonotype. The chain employs TRBV6-2 or TRBV6-3 and TRBJ2-1, with D perhaps matching TRBD2 (7 bases). Germline CDR1 reads MNHEY; CDR2 reads SVGEGT. With 5 bases removed from V and 7 bases from J, the gap between germline ends came to 21 bases. CDR3 length equals 16 residues. The CDR3 region has the DNA TGTGCCAGCAGTGGTCTTAGGGGGAGGGCCAGGAATGAGCAGTTCTTC. This encodes CASSGLRGRARNEQFF.

This clonotype came up many times. The chain links TRBV20-1 to TRBJ2-2; the match to TRBD1 covers 10 bases. J lost 1 base, V lost 5 bases, and 4 bases had no gene match. Germline V gene sequence: CDR1 DFQATT, CDR2 SNEGSKA (reference sequence). The CDR3 spans 15 residues. This CDR3 reads CSAEGQGLNTGELFF. In DNA form, the CDR3 reads TGCAGTGCTGAGGGACAGGGGTTGAACACCGGGGAGCTGTTTTTT.

This clonotype was picked up a small number of times. This chain links TRBV12-3 or TRBV12-4 with TRBJ1-3; D is unresolved. The V end was cut by 4 bases, the J end by 0 bases, with 10 bases between. The CDR3 is 15 amino acids. Here the CDR3 DNA reads TGTGCCAGCAGTTCTGGAATGAGCTCTGGAAACACCATATATTTT. Translated, it gives CASSSGMSSGNTIYF.

This clonotype appeared many times. The V call is TRBV6-2 or TRBV6-3, the J call TRBJ2-7; no reliable D call. V lost 3 bases and J 3 bases, leaving 9 bases between the germline ends. The CDR3 sequence is 13 residues long. Germline CDR1 reads MNHEY; CDR2 reads SVGEGT. In DNA, the CDR3 is TGTGCCAGCAGTTATATTCCGAACTACGAGCAGTACTTC. This gives the protein CASSYIPNYEQYF.

This clonotype occurred many times. The chain is built from TRBV2 and TRBJ2-5, with D maybe TRBD1 (6 bases). The CDR3 is 13 amino acids. Trimming took off 11 bases at V and 4 bases at J, with 17 bases between the two ends. CDR1 is SNHLY, CDR2 FYNNEI, per germline. The DNA for the CDR3 is TGTGCCTCCACGGCCTTCAGGGGAGAGACCCAGTACTTC. This sequence encodes CASTAFRGETQYF.

V and J are TRBV6-5 and TRBJ1-5; D gene ambiguous. The CDR3 is 15 amino acids. Trimming took off 0 bases at V and 2 bases at J, with 8 bases between the two ends. Germline V lookup: CDR1 MNHEY, CDR2 SVGAGI. CDR3 region: CASSYSPVGNQPQHF. In DNA form, the CDR3 reads TGTGCCAGCAGTTACTCGCCGGTTGGCAATCAGCCCCAGCATTTT.

This clonotype was seen at least ten times. The V gene is TRBV12-3 or TRBV12-4, the J gene TRBJ2-6; D unclear. V shed 8 bases and J shed 1 base, with 9 bases lying between them. The CDR3 consists of 14 residues. CDR3 DNA: TGTGCCAGCCTGACCCAATCTGGGGCCAACGTCCTGACTTTC. Protein product: CASLTQSGANVLTF.

The table lists this clonotype with many counts. The CDR3 here is CASRESNQPQHF. The CDR3 bases are TGTGCCAGCAGGGAGAGCAATCAGCCCCAGCATTTT. The chain recombines TRBV6-1 with TRBJ1-5; unclear D gene. The CDR3 has 12 amino acids. CDR1 is MNHNS and CDR2 is SASEGT in the germline V gene. Trimming removed 6 bases at V and 1 base at J, with 4 bases between.

This clonotype was observed a few times. The rearrangement links TRBV19 to TRBJ2-3; 7 bases map to TRBD2. Germline CDR1 reads LNHDA; CDR2 reads SQIVND (reference sequence). This CDR3 has 16 amino acids. The trim removed 2 bases at V and 1 base at J, leaving 6 bases unmatched. This chain's CDR3 is CASSIMGGDGTDTQYF. The CDR3, as DNA: TGTGCCAGTAGTATAATGGGAGGGGATGGCACAGATACGCAGTATTTT. Drawing the rest from reference TRBV19 and TRBJ2-3, the complete variable domain is DGGITQSPKYLFRKEGQNVTLSCEQNLNHDAMYWYRQDPGQGLRLIYYSQIVNDFQKGDIAEGYSVSREKKESFPLTVTSAQKNPTAFYLCASSIMGGDGTDTQYFGPGTRLTVL.

This clonotype was observed a few times. The chain joins TRBV10-3 to TRBJ2-3; 9 nucleotides align to TRBD2. Germline CDR1 and CDR2: ENHRY and SYGVKD. V lost 8 bases, J lost 5 bases, and 8 bases stayed unmatched. The CDR3 has 14 residues. The CDR3, as DNA: TGTGCCATCCGGGCGGGAGGGCCGGGAGATACGCAGTATTTT. It translates to CAIRAGGPGDTQYF.

The CDR3 DNA sequence: TGTGCCTACGCCGGGTTGGGAAACACCATATATTTT. Amino acids: CAYAGLGNTIYF. The chain combines TRBV30 with TRBJ1-3; no definite D call. The CDR3 spans 12 residues. Germline V lookup: CDR1 GTSNPN, CDR2 SVGIG (reference sequence). V shed 7 bases and J shed 4 bases, with 11 bases lying between them.

This chain connects TRBV7-9 to TRBJ2-1, with 10 bases identical to TRBD2. CDR1 and CDR2 (germline): SEHNR, FQNEAQ (reference sequence). Trimming removed 6 bases from V and 6 bases from J; junction bases left unmatched: 11. This CDR3 has 16 residues. DNA of the CDR3: TGTGCCAGCAGACCTCGGACTAGCGGATATCCCAATGAGCAGTTCTTC. Amino acid sequence: CASRPRTSGYPNEQFF.